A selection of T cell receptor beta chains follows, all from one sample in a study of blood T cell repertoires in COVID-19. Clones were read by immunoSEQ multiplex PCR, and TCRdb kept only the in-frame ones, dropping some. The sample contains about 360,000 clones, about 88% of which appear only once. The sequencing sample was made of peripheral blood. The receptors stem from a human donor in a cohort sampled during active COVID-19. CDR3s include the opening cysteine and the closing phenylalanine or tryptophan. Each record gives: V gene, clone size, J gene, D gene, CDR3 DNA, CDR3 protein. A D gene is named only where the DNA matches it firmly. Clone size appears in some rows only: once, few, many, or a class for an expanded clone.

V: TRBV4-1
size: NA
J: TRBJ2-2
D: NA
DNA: TGCGCCAGCAGCCAAAAGGGAGACTCTCGGACCGGGGAGCTGTTTTTT
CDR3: CASSQKGDSRTGELFF

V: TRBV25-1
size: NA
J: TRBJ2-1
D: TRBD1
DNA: TGTGCCAGCAGTGAATTCGGGACAGGGAACCACAATGAGCAGTTCTTC
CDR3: CASSEFGTGNHNEQFF

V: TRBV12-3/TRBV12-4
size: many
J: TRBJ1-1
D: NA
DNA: TGTGCCAGCAGTTTAGAACAGGGCACTGAAGCTTTCTTT
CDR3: CASSLEQGTEAFF

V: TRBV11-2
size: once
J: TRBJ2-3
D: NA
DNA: TGTGCCACGAAAACTAGAGCCAACACAGATACGCAGTATTTT
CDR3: CATKTRANTDTQYF

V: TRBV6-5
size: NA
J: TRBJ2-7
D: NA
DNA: TGTGCCAGCAGTCCCAGGGGCCTGACCTACGAGCAGTACTTC
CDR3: CASSPRGLTYEQYF

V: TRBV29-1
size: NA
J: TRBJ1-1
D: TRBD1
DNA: TGCAGCGTTGGAGGAGGGGGCATGGGCACTGAAGCTTTCTTT
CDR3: CSVGGGGMGTEAFF

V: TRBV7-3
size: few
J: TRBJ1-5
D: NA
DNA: TGTGCCAGCAGCCTGGCACGACATTATAGCAATCAGCCCCAGCATTTT
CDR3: CASSLARHYSNQPQHF

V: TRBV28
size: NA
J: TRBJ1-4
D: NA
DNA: TGTGCCAGCAGTGGGACAATTGAAAAACTGTTTTTT
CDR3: CASSGTIEKLFF

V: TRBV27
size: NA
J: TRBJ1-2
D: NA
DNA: TGTGCCAGCAGTTCCTCGAGGGGGGGATTCCACTATGGCTACACCTTC
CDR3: CASSSSRGGFHYGYTF

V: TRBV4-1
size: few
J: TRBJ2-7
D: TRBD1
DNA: TGCGCCAGCAGCCATTTCCAGACAGGGAAGGGGGAGCAGTACTTC
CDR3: CASSHFQTGKGEQYF

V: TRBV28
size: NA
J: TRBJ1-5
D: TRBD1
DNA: TGTGCCAGCAGTAACCGGGACAGGGGTCTGCCCCAGCATTTT
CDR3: CASSNRDRGLPQHF

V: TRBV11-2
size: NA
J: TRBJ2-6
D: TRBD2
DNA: TGTGCCAGCAGCTTAATGGGAGGGGCCGGGGCCAACGTCCTGACTTTC
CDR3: CASSLMGGAGANVLTF

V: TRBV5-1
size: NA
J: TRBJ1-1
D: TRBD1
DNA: TGCGCCAGCAGCCCGGACAGGGATCAGTACACTGAAGCTTTCTTT
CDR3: CASSPDRDQYTEAFF

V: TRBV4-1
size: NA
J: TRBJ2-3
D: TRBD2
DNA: TGCGCCAGCAGCCATTCCAAGGATACTAGCGGGCGTACAGATACGCAGTATTTT
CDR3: CASSHSKDTSGRTDTQYF

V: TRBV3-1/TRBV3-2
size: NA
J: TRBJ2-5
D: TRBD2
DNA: TGTGCCAGCAGCCAACGCCTAGCGGGAGGAGAGACCCAGTACTTC
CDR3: CASSQRLAGGETQYF

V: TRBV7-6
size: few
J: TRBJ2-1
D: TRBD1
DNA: TGTGCCAGCAGCTTAGTAGATGGGACAGGGCTCAATGAGCAGTTCTTC
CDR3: CASSLVDGTGLNEQFF

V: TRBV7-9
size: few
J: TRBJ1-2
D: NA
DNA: TGTGCCAGCAGCAAACTATTCCATCGGACAGATGGCTACACCTTC
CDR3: CASSKLFHRTDGYTF

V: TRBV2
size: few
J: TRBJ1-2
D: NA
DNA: TGTGCCAGCAGTATGCGAGGGTTGGGATATGGCTACACCTTC
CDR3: CASSMRGLGYGYTF

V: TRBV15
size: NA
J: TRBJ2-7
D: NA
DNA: TGTGCCACCAGCAGAGATCTTAGGGGCCCCTACGAGCAGTACTTC
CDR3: CATSRDLRGPYEQYF

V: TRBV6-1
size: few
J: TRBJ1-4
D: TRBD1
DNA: TGTGCCAGCAGTGAAAGACGGGGACAGGGGATCCCCGAAAAACTGTTTTTT
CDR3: CASSERRGQGIPEKLFF

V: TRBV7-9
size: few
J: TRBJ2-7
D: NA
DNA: TGTGCCAGCAGCTTAGTTAGCATTAAGGAAGAGCAGTACTTC
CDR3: CASSLVSIKEEQYF

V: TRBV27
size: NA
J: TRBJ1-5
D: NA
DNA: TGTGCCAGCAGTTATAGACAGGGCAATCAGCCCCAGCATTTT
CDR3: CASSYRQGNQPQHF

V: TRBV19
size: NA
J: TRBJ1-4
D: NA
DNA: TGTGCCAGTAGTCCCCTGGCAGAAACTAATGAAAAACTGTTTTTT
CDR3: CASSPLAETNEKLFF

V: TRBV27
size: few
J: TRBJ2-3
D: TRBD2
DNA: TGTGCCAGCAGTTTATCGAATAGCGGGAGGGATACGCAGTATTTT
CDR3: CASSLSNSGRDTQYF

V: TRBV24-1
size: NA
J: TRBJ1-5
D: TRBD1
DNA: TGTGCCACCAGTGACCAAACCCGGACAGGGCGCAATCAGCCCCAGCATTTT
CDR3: CATSDQTRTGRNQPQHF

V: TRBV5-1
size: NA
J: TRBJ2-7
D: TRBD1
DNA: TGCGCCAGCAGCTTGGACAGGGGCGACGAGCAGTACTTC
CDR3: CASSLDRGDEQYF

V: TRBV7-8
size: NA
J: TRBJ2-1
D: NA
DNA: TGTGCCAGCAGCTTAGTCGTGAAAGCGACCAATGAGCAGTTCTTC
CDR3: CASSLVVKATNEQFF

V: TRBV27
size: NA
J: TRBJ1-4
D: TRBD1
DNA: TGTGCCAGCAGTCTGGCCGGGACAGGGATCGGAAAACTGTTTTTT
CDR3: CASSLAGTGIGKLFF

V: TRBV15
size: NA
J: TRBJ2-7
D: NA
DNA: TGTGCCACCAGCAGAGGTTCCACCTACGAGCAGTACTTC
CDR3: CATSRGSTYEQYF

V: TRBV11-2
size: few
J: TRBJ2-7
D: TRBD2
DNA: TGTGCCAGCAGTTCCAATAGCGGGGGGTTTGGGGAGCAGTACTTC
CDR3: CASSSNSGGFGEQYF

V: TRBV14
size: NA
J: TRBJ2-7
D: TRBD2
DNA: TGTGCCAGCAGCAGGCTAGCGGGGGGGCCCTACGAGCAGTACTTC
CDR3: CASSRLAGGPYEQYF

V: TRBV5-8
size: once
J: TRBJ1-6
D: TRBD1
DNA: TGTGCCAGCAGCCCCGGGACAGTATATAATTCACCCCTCCACTTT
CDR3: CASSPGTVYNSPLHF

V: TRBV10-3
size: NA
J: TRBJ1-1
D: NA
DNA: TGTGCCATCAAGGGGAGGGGTGGTGAAGCTTTCTTT
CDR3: CAIKGRGGEAFF

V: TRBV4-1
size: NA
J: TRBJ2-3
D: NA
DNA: TGCGCCAGCAAACCGCGAGCGGCGTTCGCGTCAGATACGCAGTATTTT
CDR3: CASKPRAAFASDTQYF

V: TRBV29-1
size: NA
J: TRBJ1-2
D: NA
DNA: TGCAGCGTGGAAGACAGGCCGGCCTTC
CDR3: CSVEDRPAF

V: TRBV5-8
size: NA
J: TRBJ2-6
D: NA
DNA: TGTGCCTTAGATGTGGGCACCCCCTCTGGGGCCAACGTCCTGACTTTC
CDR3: CALDVGTPSGANVLTF

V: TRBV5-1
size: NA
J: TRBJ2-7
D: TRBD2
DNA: TGCGCCAGCAGCTTGGAGGTGCGGGAGGTGCAGTACTTC
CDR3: CASSLEVREVQYF

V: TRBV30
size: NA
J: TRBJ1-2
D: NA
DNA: TGTGCCTGGAGCCCAGGTACTAACTATGGCTACACCTTC
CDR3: CAWSPGTNYGYTF

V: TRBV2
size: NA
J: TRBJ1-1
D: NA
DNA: TGTGCCAGCAGGGACAGGAACACTGAAGCTTTCTTT
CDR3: CASRDRNTEAFF

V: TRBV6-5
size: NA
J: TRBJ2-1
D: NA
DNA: TGTGCCAGCACCCTAGCCCGGGACTCACAGGAACAGTTCTTC
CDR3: CASTLARDSQEQFF

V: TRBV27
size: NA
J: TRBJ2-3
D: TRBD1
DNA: TGTGCCAGCAGGCCAGACAGGGGAAGAGATACGCAGTATTTT
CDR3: CASRPDRGRDTQYF

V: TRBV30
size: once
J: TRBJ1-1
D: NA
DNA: TGTGCCTGGAACGCAGTTACGAACACTGAAGCTTTCTTT
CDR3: CAWNAVTNTEAFF

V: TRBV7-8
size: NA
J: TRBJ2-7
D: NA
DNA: TGTGCCAGCAGCTTAGAGGTGGGGAGCTCCTACGAGCAGTACTTC
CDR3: CASSLEVGSSYEQYF

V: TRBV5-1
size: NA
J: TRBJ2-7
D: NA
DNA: TGCGCCAGCAGCTTGACCGGTTGGCAGGTTTTTAAGGAGCAGTACTTC
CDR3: CASSLTGWQVFKEQYF

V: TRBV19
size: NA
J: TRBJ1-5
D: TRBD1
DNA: TGTGCCAGTAGTATAGAGGGGACAGGGGGCAATCAGCCCCAGCATTTT
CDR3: CASSIEGTGGNQPQHF